This record covers a single T cell receptor beta chain. The antigen remains unidentified. This record belongs to a study of a mutant IDH1 vaccine in newly diagnosed glioma. Study summary: The vaccination schedule gave patients eight doses in weeks 1, 3, 5, 7, 11, 15, 19 and 23. Vaccine administration was initiated 4-6 weeks following radiotherapy alone, or with temozolomide cycles. It was radiotherapy, temozolomide, or both that patients received previously, with most receiving both.

Study-wide points: With respect to changes in top peripheral T cell clonotypes, pseudoprogression seemed unrelated.

The repertoire was sequenced with immunoSEQ multiplex PCR; TCRdb's copy has only in-frame clones and lacks some. The sample lists about 26,000 clones; roughly 84% were seen once. Per the germline V gene, CDR1 is SNHLY and CDR2 is FYNNEI. The CDR3 covers 13 residues. Trimming took 11 bases from V and 8 from J, leaving 18 bases between them. Time point noted: week 5, during vaccination. All doses held 300 ug of mutant IDH1 20-mer peptide, with topical imiquimod. This specimen was PBMCs, taken from a glioma patient whose treatment included an IDH1 peptide vaccine. The clonotype comes from a man aged 35-49 years with glioma. Some clones in this sample may be carry-over from other donors' samples. The V gene is TRBV2, the J gene TRBJ1-4, with unresolved D. The CDR3: CAGQQNRGEKLFF. The CDR3 region has the DNA TGTGCCGGCCAGCAGAATAGAGGGGAAAAACTGTTTTTT.